Following are 24 T cell receptor beta chains from one sample sequenced in a study of blood T cells in healthy people across ages. Combining a sample-barcoded 5' primer with a J-beta primer mix, a second PCR ran for roughly 7 to 11 cycles. TCRdb processed the 5' RACE reads anew with MiXCR; each CDR3 protein has one entry. Of over 950,000 distinct CDR3 sequences in the sample, around two fifths were seen once. Input material: blood. The source of these receptors is a man between 18 and 29 years old in good health.

This chain uses TRBV30 with TRBJ1-1, with D maybe TRBD1 (6 bases). Trimming stripped 4 bases from V and 7 bases from J, with 16 bases between. The CDR3 runs 13 residues. CDR1 is GTSNPN and CDR2 is SVGIG in the germline V gene (reference sequence). As DNA, the CDR3 is TGTGCCTGGAACGCAGGGGCCCCCCGTGAAGCTTTCTTT. Translation: CAWNAGAPREAFF.

This chain uses TRBV12-3 or TRBV12-4 with TRBJ1-5; TRBD1 agrees at 8 bases. V gave up 2 bases and J gave up 9 bases; unmatched junction bases: 9. CDR3 length: 15 residues. CDR3 protein: CASSLQGASVRPQHF. As DNA, the CDR3 is TGTGCCAGCAGTTTACAGGGGGCCTCCGTTCGGCCCCAGCATTTT.

This chain uses TRBV20-1 with TRBJ1-2, with a weak D call TRBD1 (6 bases). The CDR3 is 15 amino acids. Germline CDR1 DFQATT, CDR2 SNEGSKA (reference sequence). V was cut by 2 bases and J by 6 bases, with 19 bases left in between. CDR3 nucleotide sequence: TGCAGTGCTAGAATAAGTCACAGGGCGAGCCATGGCTACACCTTC. Translation: CSARISHRASHGYTF.

The chain links TRBV12-3 or TRBV12-4 to TRBJ2-1, with 9 bases matching TRBD1. J was trimmed by 6 bases and V by 5 bases; bases with no gene match: 8. This CDR3 region has 15 residues. In nucleotides, the CDR3 is TGTGCCAGCAGTCCTACAGGGGGCCGGGGCAATGAGCAGTTCTTC. Its translation: CASSPTGGRGNEQFF.

The sample holds a few counts of this clonotype. The CDR3 region has the DNA TGCAGTGGCCTCCGGACTAATCGAGAGACCCAGTACTTC. Translating it yields CSGLRTNRETQYF. The V call is TRBV20-1, the J call TRBJ2-5; tentative D call: TRBD2 (6 bases). Germline CDR1 reads DFQATT; CDR2 reads SNEGSKA (reference sequence). Trimming removed 7 bases from V and 4 bases from J, with 16 bases in between. The CDR3 totals 13 residues.

This clonotype was found many times. The genes are TRBV12-5 and TRBJ2-1, with TRBD1 matching over 8 bases. V lost 2 bases to trimming and J lost 10 bases; unmatched junction nucleotides: 7. Germline CDR1 reads LGHNT; CDR2 reads FRNRAP. The length of the CDR3 is 14 residues. The CDR3, as DNA: TGTGCTAGTGGTTTGATAGGACAGGGTCCGGAGCAGTTCTTC. Its protein is CASGLIGQGPEQFF.

A note on this clonotype: The junction and the germline gene differ at one end; a read error may be behind it. The chain has TRBV5-1 and TRBJ1-5, with TRBD1 matching 7 bases. The CDR3 runs to 16 residues. Germline CDR1 is SGHRS and CDR2 is YFSETQ. The CDR3 nucleotides read TGCACCAGCAGCCCCGGCCCCACAGGGGCCTATCAGCCCCAGCATTTT. Translated: CTSSPGPTGAYQPQHF.

J is TRBJ2-3 and V is TRBV29-1; 11 positions agree with TRBD1. The germline V gene encodes CDR1 SQVTM and CDR2 ANQGSEA. This CDR3 spans 15 amino acids. The V gene end was trimmed by 1 base and the J gene end by 0 bases; junction bases not matched to a gene: 0. In DNA, the CDR3 is TGCAGCGTTGAAGGGGACAGGGGGAGCACAGATACGCAGTATTTT. Protein sequence: CSVEGDRGSTDTQYF.

A few counts support this clonotype. The chain recombines TRBV13 with TRBJ2-3; 8 nucleotides align to TRBD2. The CDR3 is 16 amino acids. Germline V gives CDR1 PRHDT, CDR2 FYEKMQ (reference sequence). J lost 2 bases, V lost 4 bases, and 8 bases had no gene match. CDR3 in amino acids: CASSWALAEDTDTQYF. Written as DNA, the CDR3 is TGTGCCAGCAGCTGGGCACTAGCGGAAGACACAGATACGCAGTATTTT.

There are a few counts of this clonotype. V usage is TRBV9 and J usage is TRBJ2-3; D is unresolved. This CDR3 region has 15 residues. V was cut by 3 bases and J by 1 base, with 12 bases left in between. From germline, CDR1 is SGDLS and CDR2 YYNGEE. The CDR3 nucleotides are TGTGCCAGCAGCGGTAGAAAGGTCGGCACAGATACGCAGTATTTT. It yields the protein CASSGRKVGTDTQYF.

The genes are TRBV5-1 and TRBJ1-1; 7 bases are a match to TRBD1. This CDR3 contains 16 residues. V gave up 4 bases and J gave up 4 bases; unmatched junction bases: 13. CDR1 SGHRS and CDR2 YFSETQ come from the germline V gene. CDR3 DNA sequence: TGCGCCAGCAGCCGATCTCAGGGGGTCGGGGTCACTGAAGCTTTCTTT. This translates into CASSRSQGVGVTEAFF. Full variable domain (outside the CDR3, taken from reference TRBV5-1 and TRBJ1-1): KAGVTQTPRYLIKTRGQQVTLSCSPISGHRSVSWYQQTPGQGLQFLFEYFSETQRNKGNFPGRFSGRQFSNSRSEMNVSTLELGDSALYLCASSRSQGVGVTEAFFGQGTRLTVV.

This chain links TRBV6-5 with TRBJ2-2; D is uncertain. The CDR3 spans 12 residues. V lost 6 bases, J lost 6 bases, and 8 bases lay in between. Germline V gene data show CDR1 as MNHEY and CDR2 as SVGAGI. In DNA form, the CDR3 reads TGTGCCAGCAGACCAGTCTCCGGGGAGCTGTTTTTT. Translation: CASRPVSGELFF.

This clonotype was detected only a few times. This sequence joins TRBV20-1 and TRBJ1-6; tentatively, D is TRBD1 (5 bases). The germline V gene has CDR1 DFQATT and CDR2 SNEGSKA (reference sequence). With 1 base removed from V and 2 bases from J, the gap between germline ends came to 18 bases. The CDR3 runs 18 residues. The CDR3 DNA reads as TGCAGTGCTAGAGCTTTTCTGGACGGGGGAGCCTATAATTCACCCCTCCACTTT. Its translation is CSARAFLDGGAYNSPLHF.

This clonotype was recorded at least ten times. This chain joins TRBV20-1 and TRBJ1-1; TRBD1 is a possible D gene (6 bases). The V gene's germline CDR1 is DFQATT and CDR2 SNEGSKA (reference sequence). The CDR3 runs 13 residues. V lost 3 bases to trimming and J lost 1 base, with 9 bases between them. The CDR3 DNA follows: TGCAGTGCTAGTGGGGGCCCGAACACTGAAGCTTTCTTT. Translation gives CSASGGPNTEAFF.

This clonotype was seen a few times. The chain's CDR3 is CASSQDPTSTEAFF. CDR3 nucleotides: TGCGCCAGCAGCCAAGATCCAACCTCCACTGAAGCTTTCTTT. The chain has TRBV4-3 and TRBJ1-1; D gene unclear. With 0 bases removed from V and 4 bases from J, the gap between germline ends came to 9 bases. The CDR3 has 14 amino acids. CDR1 LGHNA and CDR2 YSLEER come from the germline V gene.

This clonotype showed up many times. This sequence joins TRBV20-1 and TRBJ2-3; D unclear. Germline V gene data show CDR1 as DFQATT and CDR2 as SNEGSKA (reference sequence). The length of the CDR3 is 14 residues. Trimming took 2 bases from V and 0 from J, leaving 9 bases between them. CDR3 residues: CSARKETSTDTQYF. The CDR3 bases are TGCAGTGCTAGAAAAGAGACTAGCACAGATACGCAGTATTTT.

V and J are TRBV11-2 and TRBJ2-4; 7 positions match TRBD2. The V segment lost 2 bases and the J segment 0 bases; nucleotides outside the gene matches: 4. The CDR3 covers 16 residues. Per germline, CDR1 SGHAT and CDR2 FQNNGV. Here the CDR3 DNA reads TGTGCCAGCAGCTTATCGATAGCGGGAGCCAAAAACATTCAGTACTTC. Protein product: CASSLSIAGAKNIQYF.

This chain connects TRBV12-3 or TRBV12-4 to TRBJ2-5; D is possibly TRBD1 (6 bases). This CDR3 region has 13 residues. V gave up 6 bases and J gave up 6 bases, with 14 bases separating them. In DNA, the CDR3 is TGTGCCAGCAGCCCCTACAGGGTACAGACCCAGTACTTC. This sequence encodes CASSPYRVQTQYF.

The genes are TRBV20-1 and TRBJ1-5; the D is unclear. Between the trimmed V and J ends, which lost 0 bases and 0 bases, there was a span of 9 bases. The CDR3 sequence is 15 residues long. CDR1 is DFQATT and CDR2 is SNEGSKA in the germline V gene (reference sequence). CDR3 protein: CSARDAVYSNQPQHF. As DNA, the CDR3 is TGCAGTGCTAGAGATGCCGTTTATAGCAATCAGCCCCAGCATTTT.

J is TRBJ1-2 and V is TRBV3-1, with D perhaps TRBD1 (5 bases). CDR3 length equals 15 residues. Germline loops: CDR1 LGHDT, CDR2 YNNKEL (reference sequence). Trimming cost V 0 bases and J 5 bases, with 13 bases left between them. The CDR3 loop is CASSQDFSGKYGYTF. The CDR3, as DNA: TGTGCCAGCAGCCAAGATTTTTCAGGGAAGTATGGCTACACCTTC. Full variable domain (remainder filled in from reference TRBV3-1 and TRBJ1-2): DTAVSQTPKYLVTQMGNDKSIKCEQNLGHDTMYWYKQDSKKFLKIMFSYNNKELIINETVPNRFSPKSPDKAHLNLHINSLELGDSAVYFCASSQDFSGKYGYTFGSGTRLTVV.

J is TRBJ1-2 and V is TRBV6-5, with 7 positions matching TRBD1. The V gene's germline CDR1 is MNHEY and CDR2 SVGAGI. Trimming removed 6 bases from V and 4 bases from J; junction bases left unmatched: 8. The CDR3 sequence is 14 residues long. The CDR3 protein is CASSQGQQGYGYTF. As DNA, the CDR3 is TGTGCCAGCAGCCAGGGACAGCAGGGCTATGGCTACACCTTC.

The chain joins TRBV2 to TRBJ1-1, with D tentatively TRBD1 (5 bases). Germline V gene data show CDR1 as SNHLY and CDR2 as FYNNEI. Trimming shortened V by 7 bases and J by 4 bases, and 13 bases separated the two germline ends. This CDR3 comprises 13 residues. The CDR3 nucleotides are TGTGCCAGCATGGCGGACGGGGGCACTGAAGCTTTCTTT. As protein: CASMADGGTEAFF.

Written as DNA, the CDR3 is TGTGCCAGCAGTCTACAGGGACGAGGGATGAACACTGAAGCTTTCTTT. Protein: CASSLQGRGMNTEAFF. The gene calls are TRBV12-3 or TRBV12-4 and TRBJ1-1; D is possibly TRBD1 (6 bases). The CDR3 consists of 16 residues. V lost 5 bases and J lost 0, with 16 bases in between.

The chain couples TRBV4-1 to TRBJ2-1; D is perhaps TRBD1 (5 bases). This CDR3 is 16 amino acids long. CDR1 is MGHRA and CDR2 is YSYEKL in the germline V gene. The V end was cut by 1 base, the J end by 2 bases, with 12 bases between. The CDR3 DNA sequence: TGCGCCAGCAGCCAAGGTGCGACAGTCACCTACAATGAGCAGTTCTTC. Translation: CASSQGATVTYNEQFF.